This TCR beta chain was sequenced for a study of T cells expressing NK-cell markers. From its re-call of the 5' RACE reads, TCRdb lists each CDR3 protein once, without DNA. This sample's table has some 190,000 distinct CDR3 sequences. The clonotype was recovered from a man aged 18 to 69 in good health. The specimen was blood T cells: a sorted CD56 or NKG2C T cell subset, CD4+ or CD8+ T cells, or bulk PBMC T cells (not recorded which).

CDR3 amino acids: CASSPGHQSSTDTQYF. The chain carries TRBV2 and TRBJ2-3; TCRdb reports TRBD1, a call that lacks DNA to check it against. Germline V gives CDR1 SNHLY, CDR2 FYNNEI. The CDR3 extends over 16 amino acids.